The 18 T cell receptor beta chains listed next were all sequenced from one sample in a study of T cell responses to AZD1222 COVID-19 vaccine. Measured with immunoSEQ multiplex PCR; TCRdb has only the in-frame clones, and not every one. The sample yields under 200,000 clones, approximately 92% seen once. Sequencing used peripheral blood, obtained on day 0 of AZD1222 vaccination. Receptors originate from an adult in good health.

V usage is TRBV9 and J usage is TRBJ2-6, with D perhaps being TRBD1 or TRBD2 (5 bases each). V dropped 2 bases and J dropped 0 bases, with 12 bases sitting between them. Germline-derived CDR1 and CDR2 are SGDLS and YYNGEE. The length of the CDR3 is 17 residues. DNA for the CDR3: TGTGCCAGCAGCGTCTCCGGGACCCACTCTGGGGCCAACGTCCTGACTTTC. This encodes CASSVSGTHSGANVLTF.

The CDR3 here is CASIGTTRPYEQYF. The CDR3 DNA reads TGTGCCAGCATCGGGACTACCAGACCCTACGAGCAGTACTTC. The chain joins TRBV6-5 to TRBJ2-7; 7 nucleotides agree with TRBD2. Germline V lookup: CDR1 MNHEY, CDR2 SVGAGI. J gave up 2 bases and V 7 bases, and 8 bases lay outside the gene matches. The CDR3 runs 14 residues.

This chain connects TRBV3-1 (or the pseudogene TRBV3-2) to TRBJ1-2; no clear D gene. The germline V and J ends were trimmed by 1 base and 8 bases, with 11 bases remaining between them. CDR1 LGHDT and CDR2 YNNKEL come from the germline V gene (reference sequence). The CDR3 runs to 13 residues. The CDR3 DNA sequence: TGTGCCAGCAGCCAAGTTCGGGCGGGCGGCTACACCTTC. Its protein is CASSQVRAGGYTF.

In the case of this clone: At one boundary the junction diverges from the germline segment, which might be a read error. This chain joins TRBV6-4 and TRBJ2-1; 9 nucleotides match TRBD1. In germline, CDR1 is MRHNA, CDR2 SNTAGT. The CDR3 is 14 amino acids. The CDR3 protein is CATSPGQGWGEQFF. CDR3 coding DNA: TGTGCCACCAGTCCGGGACAGGGATGGGGTGAGCAGTTCTTC.

The gene calls are TRBV9 and TRBJ2-1; D is perhaps TRBD2 (6 bases). From germline, CDR1 is SGDLS and CDR2 YYNGEE. Trimming took 0 bases from V and 10 from J, leaving 20 bases between them. The CDR3 runs to 16 residues. CDR3 sequence reads: CASSVGVGDSRGEQFF. In nucleotides, the CDR3 is TGTGCCAGCAGCGTAGGGGTTGGGGACTCCCGGGGCGAGCAGTTCTTC.

This chain uses TRBV7-3 with TRBJ2-1; the match to TRBD1 covers 8 bases. V shed 0 bases, J shed 4 bases, and the junction held 5 bases outside the gene matches. Germline values: CDR1 SGHTA, CDR2 FQGTGA. The CDR3 contains 16 residues. In DNA form, the CDR3 reads TGTGCCAGCAGCTTAACTGGGGGACAGGTATACAATGAGCAGTTCTTC. It yields the protein CASSLTGGQVYNEQFF.

The V gene is TRBV4-1, the J gene TRBJ1-2; 11 bases are a match to TRBD1. This CDR3 has 20 residues. V trimming: 0 bases; J trimming: 4 bases; junction bases outside the gene matches: 16. Germline V CDR1 and CDR2: MGHRA, YSYEKL. CDR3 nucleotide sequence: TGCGCCAGCAGCCAAGAAATCGGGCTTGGTAGGACAGGGGGCGTCTATGGCTACACCTTC. This translates into CASSQEIGLGRTGGVYGYTF.

This rearrangement joins TRBV5-5 to TRBJ2-2, with 8 bases aligning to TRBD2. Germline values: CDR1 SGHKS, CDR2 YYEKEE (reference sequence). The CDR3 loop spans 16 amino acids. J was trimmed by 6 bases and V by 6 bases; bases with no gene match: 13. The CDR3 nucleotides are TGTGCCAGCACCCCAATGAGGGGACTAGTCGCCGGGGAGCTGTTTTTT. Residues: CASTPMRGLVAGELFF.

The chain employs TRBV5-6 and TRBJ1-2; D gene ambiguous. CDR3 length: 14 residues. Between the trimmed V and J ends, which lost 4 bases and 4 bases, there was a span of 14 bases. Germline-derived CDR1 and CDR2 are SGHDT and YYEEEE. Here the CDR3 DNA reads TGTGCCAGCAGCGTGGCCGGGCCAAGCTATGGCTACACCTTC. Residues: CASSVAGPSYGYTF.

The chain has TRBV6-1 and TRBJ2-7; 9 nucleotides agree with TRBD1. There are 14 residues in the CDR3. Losses at the gene ends were 5 bases for V and 3 bases for J; bases not matched to a gene: 5. In germline, CDR1 is MNHNS, CDR2 SASEGT. This chain's CDR3 is CASSSRTGDYEQYF. The CDR3 coding sequence is TGTGCCAGCAGTTCCCGGACAGGGGACTACGAGCAGTACTTC.

This clone appeared a few times. The genes are TRBV6-1 and TRBJ1-2, with D possibly matching TRBD1 (6 bases). This CDR3 is 16 amino acids long. Germline V gene lookup returns CDR1 MNHNS and CDR2 SASEGT. The ends were cut back, 1 base at V and 5 bases at J, with 17 bases in the middle. CDR3 DNA sequence: TGTGCCAGCAGTGAAGGCCCCGGCAGGGACAATTATGGCTACACCTTC. It yields the protein CASSEGPGRDNYGYTF.

This clone was counted a single time. The rearrangement joins TRBV4-1 to TRBJ1-5; TRBD1 matches at 7 bases. V shed 0 bases, J shed 11 bases, and the junction held 4 bases outside the gene matches. Germline CDR1 MGHRA, CDR2 YSYEKL. The CDR3 extends over 13 amino acids. Written as DNA, the CDR3 is TGCGCCAGCAGCCAAGATCGCAGGGGGGCCCAGCATTTT. This translates into CASSQDRRGAQHF.

The chain links TRBV5-1 to TRBJ2-3, with unresolved D. The germline V gene encodes CDR1 SGHRS and CDR2 YFSETQ. This CDR3 contains 15 residues. Trimming stripped 2 bases from V and 2 bases from J, with 12 bases between. CDR3 in amino acids: CASSFGPSTTDTQYF. The CDR3 bases are TGCGCCAGCAGCTTTGGTCCCAGCACCACAGATACGCAGTATTTT.

This clone appeared a single time. The V and J genes are TRBV5-1 and TRBJ2-3, with TRBD2 identical over 7 bases. V lost 6 bases and J lost 6; bases outside the gene matches: 13. CDR1 is SGHRS, CDR2 YFSETQ, per germline. CDR3 length equals 15 residues. CDR3 DNA sequence: TGCGCCAGCACCCTTCTGGCGCGGGGGATGGATACGCAGTATTTT. Amino acids: CASTLLARGMDTQYF. Drawing the rest from reference TRBV5-1 and TRBJ2-3, the complete variable domain is KAGVTQTPRYLIKTRGQQVTLSCSPISGHRSVSWYQQTPGQGLQFLFEYFSETQRNKGNFPGRFSGRQFSNSRSEMNVSTLELGDSALYLCASTLLARGMDTQYFGPGTRLTVL.

J is TRBJ1-3 and V is TRBV28; D remains ambiguous. V shed 6 bases and J shed 0 bases, with 15 bases lying between them. The CDR3 contains 16 residues. CDR1 and CDR2 (germline): MDHEN, SYDVKM. The CDR3 DNA is TGTGCCAGCAGACAAAGCCGGACGGTCTCTGGAAACACCATATATTTT. It yields the protein CASRQSRTVSGNTIYF.

The chain uses TRBV7-9 and TRBJ2-7; no firm D call. The CDR3 loop spans 13 amino acids. Per the germline V gene, CDR1 is SEHNR and CDR2 is FQNEAQ (reference sequence). Trimming left V 1 base short and J 7 bases short, with 11 bases between. CDR3 sequence reads: CASSLDGVGEQYF. The CDR3 DNA reads TGTGCCAGCAGCTTAGATGGGGTTGGGGAGCAGTACTTC. The variable domain in full, with the rest retrieved from reference TRBV7-9 and TRBJ2-7, is DTGVSQNPRHKITKRGQNVTFRCDPISEHNRLYWYRQTLGQGPEFLTYFQNEAQLEKSRLLSDRFSAERPKGSFSTLEIQRTEQGDSAMYLCASSLDGVGEQYFGPGTRLTVT.

The chain links TRBV29-1 to TRBJ2-3; the D gene is possibly TRBD2 (5 bases). The CDR3 sequence is 14 residues long. V lost 4 bases to trimming and J lost 1 base, with 12 bases between them. CDR1 is SQVTM, CDR2 ANQGSEA, per germline. This CDR3 reads CSVAAGIGTDTQYF. CDR3 sequence (DNA): TGCAGCGTTGCCGCGGGTATAGGCACAGATACGCAGTATTTT.

The rearrangement joins TRBV3-1 (or the pseudogene TRBV3-2) to TRBJ2-3; D uncertain. The CDR3 totals 13 residues. Germline-derived CDR1 and CDR2 are LGHDT and YNNKEL (reference sequence). V lost 4 bases to trimming and J lost 2 bases, with 7 bases between them. The CDR3: CASSPVDTDTQYF. CDR3 bases: TGTGCCAGCAGCCCGGTCGACACAGATACGCAGTATTTT.